The entry that follows covers one T cell receptor (beta chain) sequence. The CDR3 consists of 13 residues. The V gene lost 0 bases and the J gene lost 2 bases, with 6 bases spanning the gap. Germline CDR1 is SGHRS and CDR2 is YFSETQ. Clones were read by immunoSEQ multiplex PCR, and TCRdb kept only the in-frame ones, dropping some. The repertoire consists of more than 65,000 clones, with 95% to 98% occurring once and the leading ten covering around 0.3%. This sample stems from a study of technical replicates of blood from several donors. The chain is built from TRBV5-1 and TRBJ2-7; D call uncertain. The specimen sequenced was T cells isolated from PBMCs. This clonotype was sampled from a human donor in good health. The DNA of the CDR3 is TGCGCCAGCAGCTTGGAGAGGACCTACGAGCAGTACTTC. Translated: CASSLERTYEQYF.